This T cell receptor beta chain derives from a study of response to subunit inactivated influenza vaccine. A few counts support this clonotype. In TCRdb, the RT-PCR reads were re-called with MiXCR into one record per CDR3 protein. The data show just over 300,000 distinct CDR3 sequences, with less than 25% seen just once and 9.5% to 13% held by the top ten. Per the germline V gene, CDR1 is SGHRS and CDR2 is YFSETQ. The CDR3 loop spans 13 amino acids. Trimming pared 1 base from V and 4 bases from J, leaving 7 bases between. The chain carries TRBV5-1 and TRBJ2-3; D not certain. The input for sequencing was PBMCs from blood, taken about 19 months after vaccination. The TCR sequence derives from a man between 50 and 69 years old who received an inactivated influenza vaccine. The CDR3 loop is CASSLTGPDTQYF. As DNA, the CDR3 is TGCGCCAGCAGCTTGACCGGGCCAGATACGCAGTATTTT.